A single sample gave rise to the 31 T cell receptor beta chains below, sequenced in a study of T cells in localized non-small cell lung cancer. Generated by immunoSEQ multiplex PCR, the TCRdb table keeps only in-frame clones and is missing some. The sample has roughly 1,400 clones; approximately 35% are singletons. The sample in question was normal lung tissue next to the tumor, obtained before any cancer treatment. These receptors were taken from a woman aged 40-70 years with stage I squamous cell lung carcinoma.

CDR3: CASSPSRTSGTDTQYF. The CDR3 DNA reads TGTGCCAGCAGTCCTTCTAGGACTAGCGGCACAGATACGCAGTATTTT. The rearrangement uses TRBV6-8 and TRBJ2-3; 9 bases map to TRBD2. After removal of 5 bases from V and 1 base from J, the junction contained 7 bases not matched to a gene. The CDR3 has 16 amino acids. Germline CDR1 is MNHGY and CDR2 is SAAAGT.

This chain connects TRBV19 to TRBJ2-1; 7 nucleotides agree with TRBD1. CDR3 size: 15 residues. The germline CDR1 and CDR2 sequences are LNHDA and SQIVND (reference sequence). The V segment lost 6 bases and the J segment 7 bases; nucleotides outside the gene matches: 12. The CDR3 DNA follows: TGTGCCAGTAGCAGGGGGACCTACTCTGGTAATGAGCAGTTCTTC. Translation: CASSRGTYSGNEQFF.

This chain uses TRBV15 with TRBJ1-5; 7 positions match TRBD1. With 2 bases clipped from V and 4 bases from J, the junction kept 8 bases outside the gene matches. This CDR3 has 16 residues. Germline V gene lookup returns CDR1 LNHNV and CDR2 YYDKDF (reference sequence). CDR3 coding DNA: TGTGCCACCAGCAGACCCATGGGACAGCTTAATCAGCCCCAGCATTTT. Residues: CATSRPMGQLNQPQHF.

Regarding this clone: The germline gene is not matched at one end of the junction; a read error may be the cause. The genes are TRBV11-3 and TRBJ1-6; D gene uncertain. CDR3 length equals 15 residues. CDR1 is SGHNT, CDR2 YENEEA, per germline. The CDR3 region has the DNA TGTGTCAGCAGCCCCTTCGGGCAGCATAATTCACCCCTCCACTTT. Its protein is CVSSPFGQHNSPLHF.

This chain joins TRBV30 and TRBJ1-1, with 8 bases fitting TRBD1. The CDR3 length is 12 residues. Germline trimming cut 1 base from V and 9 bases from J; bases unmatched to any gene: 4. The germline V gene encodes CDR1 GTSNPN and CDR2 SVGIG (reference sequence). In DNA, the CDR3 is TGTGCCTGGAGTGCGGACAGGGCCAAAGCTTTCTTT. This encodes CAWSADRAKAFF.

A few counts support this clone. V gene TRBV25-1 combines with J gene TRBJ2-7; D perhaps matches TRBD1 (5 bases). Per germline, CDR1 MGHDK and CDR2 SYGVNS. There are 15 residues in the CDR3. Trimming pared 4 bases from V and 1 base from J, leaving 14 bases between. CDR3 sequence (DNA): TGTGCCAGCAGTGGAGGACACTCTCTGTCCTACGAGCAGTACTTC. This gives the protein CASSGGHSLSYEQYF.

This clone was observed a few times. The chain is built from TRBV25-1 and TRBJ2-1, with D unclear. The CDR3 is 13 amino acids. The germline V gene has CDR1 MGHDK and CDR2 SYGVNS. Trimming cost V 2 bases and J 5 bases, with 7 bases left between them. CDR3 sequence (DNA): TGTGCCAGCAGTGAACTTCGGGACAATGAGCAGTTCTTC. Protein sequence: CASSELRDNEQFF.

The V and J genes are TRBV18 and TRBJ2-5; weak D call: TRBD2 (5 bases). The CDR3 sequence is 14 residues long. V lost 3 bases to trimming and J lost 5 bases, with 13 bases between them. Germline values: CDR1 KGHSH, CDR2 LQKENI. The chain's CDR3 is CASSPNEGRETQYF. CDR3 in DNA: TGTGCCAGCTCACCGAATGAGGGAAGGGAGACCCAGTACTTC.

V gene TRBV19 combines with J gene TRBJ1-4, with 7 bases aligning to TRBD1. Germline V lookup: CDR1 LNHDA, CDR2 SQIVND (reference sequence). The CDR3 is made up of 15 amino acids. After removal of 2 bases from V and 7 bases from J, the junction contained 7 bases not matched to a gene. CDR3 residues: CASSISGQRGEKLFF. The CDR3 DNA follows: TGTGCCAGTAGTATATCGGGACAGCGGGGTGAAAAACTGTTTTTT. The whole variable domain, filled in from reference TRBV19 and TRBJ1-4, reads DGGITQSPKYLFRKEGQNVTLSCEQNLNHDAMYWYRQDPGQGLRLIYYSQIVNDFQKGDIAEGYSVSREKKESFPLTVTSAQKNPTAFYLCASSISGQRGEKLFFGSGTQLSVL.

The sample holds a few counts of this clone. The chain joins TRBV9 to TRBJ1-6; unclear D gene. This CDR3 comprises 18 residues. Germline V gives CDR1 SGDLS, CDR2 YYNGEE. V lost 3 bases and J lost 0, with 16 bases in between. DNA for the CDR3: TGTGCCAGCAGCGACCCCCAGGACTTGCACTCCTATAATTCACCCCTCCACTTT. This sequence encodes CASSDPQDLHSYNSPLHF.

The CDR3 protein is CATSRDRTVMTGELFF. The CDR3 coding sequence is TGTGCCACCAGCAGAGATAGGACAGTCATGACCGGGGAGCTGTTTTTT. The chain links TRBV15 to TRBJ2-2, with D perhaps matching TRBD1 (6 bases). There are 16 residues in the CDR3. Trimming shortened V by 0 bases and J by 5 bases, and 13 bases separated the two germline ends. The germline V gene has CDR1 LNHNV and CDR2 YYDKDF (reference sequence).

The chain has TRBV30 and TRBJ1-5; no firm D call. CDR1 and CDR2 (germline): GTSNPN, SVGIG (reference sequence). The CDR3 is 13 residues long. The ends were cut back, 0 bases at V and 6 bases at J, with 9 bases in the middle. This CDR3 is CAWSVSWTQPQHF. In DNA, the CDR3 is TGTGCCTGGAGTGTTTCGTGGACTCAGCCCCAGCATTTT. Full variable domain (missing parts from reference TRBV30 and TRBJ1-5): SQTIHQWPATLVQPVGSPLSLECTVEGTSNPNLYWYRQAAGRGLQLLFYSVGIGQISSEVPQNLSASRPQDRQFILSSKKLLLSDSGFYLCAWSVSWTQPQHFGDGTRLSIL.

DNA of the CDR3: TGTGCCAGTAGTATATTCCAGGGGGCTGGACGGGGGACTGAAGCTTTCTTT. Its protein product is CASSIFQGAGRGTEAFF. The rearrangement joins TRBV19 to TRBJ1-1, with TRBD1 matching over 8 bases. The CDR3 length is 17 residues. Germline loops: CDR1 LNHDA, CDR2 SQIVND (reference sequence). J gave up 5 bases and V 2 bases, and 13 bases lay outside the gene matches.

With respect to this clone: Compared with germline, one end of the junction differs, possibly owing to a read error. The chain carries TRBV6-8 and TRBJ2-6; D is possibly TRBD1 (5 bases). Germline V gene sequence: CDR1 MNHGY, CDR2 SAAAGT. CDR3 size: 13 residues. CDR3 in DNA: TGTGCCACTCTCTACTCTGGGGCTAACGTCCTGACTTTC. Protein: CATLYSGANVLTF.

This chain links TRBV11-3 with TRBJ1-3; 7 bases fit TRBD1. After removal of 5 bases from V and 0 bases from J, the junction contained 13 bases not matched to a gene. The CDR3 sequence is 18 residues long. The germline V gene has CDR1 SGHNT and CDR2 YENEEA. The CDR3 DNA follows: TGTGCCAGCAGCCAACCACACGGAGGGGACAGCTCTGGAAACACCATATATTTT. Protein: CASSQPHGGDSSGNTIYF.

V usage is TRBV30 and J usage is TRBJ1-2; D remains ambiguous. Looked up from germline, CDR1 is GTSNPN and CDR2 is SVGIG (reference sequence). This CDR3 contains 13 residues. V dropped 5 bases and J dropped 5 bases, with 15 bases sitting between them. CDR3 protein: CAWGEASWYGYTF. CDR3 in DNA: TGTGCCTGGGGCGAGGCTTCATGGTATGGCTACACCTTC.

There are a few counts of this clone. CDR3 in DNA: TGTGCCTCCGATACAGGGTCGAACTATGGCTACACCTTC. Translation: CASDTGSNYGYTF. The chain joins TRBV30 to TRBJ1-2; possible D gene TRBD1, 6 bases. Trimming left V 7 bases short and J 2 bases short, with 14 bases between. CDR3 length equals 13 residues. The germline V gene encodes CDR1 GTSNPN and CDR2 SVGIG (reference sequence).

This clone has a handful of counts. The chain joins TRBV9 to TRBJ2-1, with a weak D call TRBD2 (6 bases). Per the germline V gene, CDR1 is SGDLS and CDR2 is YYNGEE. The CDR3 runs to 15 residues. V gave up 4 bases and J gave up 6 bases, with 17 bases separating them. CDR3 protein: CASSPPAGLFNEQFF. The DNA of the CDR3 is TGTGCCAGCAGCCCCCCTGCGGGGCTTTTCAATGAGCAGTTCTTC.

This clone is labeled as medium-sized. V and J are TRBV9 and TRBJ2-7; perhaps TRBD1 as D (7 bases). The V gene lost 4 bases and the J gene lost 1 base, with 21 bases spanning the gap. CDR1 is SGDLS, CDR2 YYNGEE, per germline. This CDR3 is built from 17 residues. CDR3 DNA: TGTGCCAGCAGCAAGGAGGGGGCCCAGGGGCGTTCCTACGAGCAGTACTTC. Translated: CASSKEGAQGRSYEQYF. Together with reference TRBV9 and TRBJ2-7, the CDR3 gives the full variable domain: DSGVTQTPKHLITATGQRVTLRCSPRSGDLSVYWYQQSLDQGLQFLIQYYNGEERAKGNILERFSAQQFPDLHSELNLSSLELGDSALYFCASSKEGAQGRSYEQYFGPGTRLTVT.

Details on this clone: Likely a read error: the CDR3 ends without its conserved phenylalanine or tryptophan. It is unclear where the CDR3 begins or ends on the DNA, so no DNA is shown, and the CDR3 is as TCRdb lists it. The genes are TRBV6-8 and TRBJ1-2; the DNA was not compared with TRBD1, the D call given in the table. Both ends counted, the CDR3 spans 14 residues. Germline CDR1 reads MNHGY; CDR2 reads SAAAGT. The CDR3 reads CASSVNTGTFLSLY.

The table lists this clone with a few counts. This chain links TRBV11-3 with TRBJ2-2, with D unresolved. Germline CDR1 and CDR2: SGHNT and YENEEA. The V end was cut by 3 bases, the J end by 4 bases, with 12 bases between. The CDR3 length is 15 residues. The CDR3 region has the DNA TGTGCCAGCAGCTTGGTTTCTCAGGCCACCGGGGAGCTGTTTTTT. Its protein is CASSLVSQATGELFF.

The chain has TRBV6-8 and TRBJ2-7; tentative D call: TRBD1 (5 bases). V shed 2 bases and J shed 3 bases, with 8 bases lying between them. This CDR3 contains 13 residues. CDR1 is MNHGY and CDR2 is SAAAGT in the germline V gene. Here the CDR3 DNA reads TGTGCCAGCAGTTACGCCAGGGACTACGAGCAGTACTTC. Its protein is CASSYARDYEQYF.

The chain couples TRBV19 to TRBJ2-3, with D perhaps TRBD2 (6 bases). CDR3 length: 15 residues. V lost 7 bases, J lost 2 bases, and 16 bases lay in between. CDR1 and CDR2 (germline): LNHDA, SQIVND (reference sequence). Here the CDR3 reads CASKPWEDYTDTQYF. CDR3 DNA: TGTGCCAGTAAACCATGGGAGGATTACACAGATACGCAGTATTTT.

This chain connects TRBV25-1 to TRBJ2-5, with D tentatively TRBD2 (6 bases). This CDR3 has 14 residues. Looked up from germline, CDR1 is MGHDK and CDR2 is SYGVNS. Trimming removed 0 bases from V and 5 bases from J, with 10 bases in between. CDR3 sequence: CASSEYIRGETQYF. For the CDR3, the DNA is TGTGCCAGCAGTGAATATATCCGGGGGGAGACCCAGTACTTC.

The V gene is TRBV15, the J gene TRBJ1-3; no definite D call. The CDR3 loop spans 14 amino acids. V was shortened by 3 bases and J by 6 bases, with 12 bases between the two germline ends. Per the germline V gene, CDR1 is LNHNV and CDR2 is YYDKDF (reference sequence). The CDR3 protein is CATSSSHPANTIYF. CDR3 DNA sequence: TGTGCCACCAGCAGTAGCCATCCAGCAAACACCATATATTTT.

The chain uses TRBV12-5 and TRBJ2-3; tentatively, D is TRBD2 (5 bases). The CDR3 has 12 residues. The V gene's germline CDR1 is LGHNT and CDR2 FRNRAP. Trimming removed 1 base at V and 12 bases at J, with 11 bases between. The CDR3 is CASGLEASRQYF. CDR3 sequence (DNA): TGTGCTAGTGGTTTGGAGGCTAGCCGACAGTATTTT.

This chain uses TRBV6-8 with TRBJ2-3, with 11 bases identical to TRBD2. The trim removed 8 bases at V and 1 base at J, leaving 2 bases unmatched. Looked up from germline, CDR1 is MNHGY and CDR2 is SAAAGT. There are 14 residues in the CDR3. The CDR3 bases are TGTGCCAGCTCACTAGCGGGGGGCACAGATACGCAGTATTTT. This translates into CASSLAGGTDTQYF.

The chain recombines TRBV14 with TRBJ1-3; D possibly corresponds to TRBD1 (5 bases). V gave up 4 bases and J gave up 4 bases, with 5 bases separating them. Germline V gives CDR1 SGHDN, CDR2 FVKESK. The CDR3 is 12 residues long. CDR3 sequence (DNA): TGTGCCAGCAGCCGACAGGGAAACACCATATATTTT. Its translation: CASSRQGNTIYF.

This rearrangement joins TRBV10-1 to TRBJ2-7, with D unclear. The CDR3 covers 11 residues. Germline V gene data show CDR1 as WNHNN and CDR2 as SYGVQD (reference sequence). V was pared by 7 bases and J by 3 bases, with 7 bases between. CDR3 sequence (DNA): TGCGCCAGCACGGACGGCTACGAGCAGTACTTC. Encoded protein: CASTDGYEQYF.

This clone was counted between two and nine times. The CDR3 coding sequence is TGTGCCAGCAGTGGTAACAGGGGTTCTAGCAATCAGCCCCAGCATTTT. Translating it yields CASSGNRGSSNQPQHF. J is TRBJ1-5 and V is TRBV6-8, with 7 bases identical to TRBD1. Germline CDR1 MNHGY, CDR2 SAAAGT. CDR3 size: 16 residues. With V trimmed by 5 bases and J by 0 bases, 7 bases remained unmatched.

V and J are TRBV6-8 and TRBJ1-1; 8 bases are shared with TRBD1. CDR3 length equals 13 residues. J was trimmed by 1 base and V by 10 bases; bases with no gene match: 5. CDR1 is MNHGY and CDR2 is SAAAGT in the germline V gene. The CDR3 loop reads CATSGQGNTEAFF. The CDR3 nucleotides read TGTGCCACCTCCGGACAGGGGAACACTGAAGCTTTCTTT.